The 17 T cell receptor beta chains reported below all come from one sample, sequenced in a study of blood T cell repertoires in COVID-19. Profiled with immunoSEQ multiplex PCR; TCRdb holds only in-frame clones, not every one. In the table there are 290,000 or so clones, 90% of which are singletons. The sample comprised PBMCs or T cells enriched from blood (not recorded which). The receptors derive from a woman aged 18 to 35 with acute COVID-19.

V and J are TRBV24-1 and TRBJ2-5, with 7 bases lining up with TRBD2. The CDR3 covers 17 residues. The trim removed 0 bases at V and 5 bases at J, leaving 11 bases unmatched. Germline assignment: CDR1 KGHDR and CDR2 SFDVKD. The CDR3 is CATSDLQGGVREETQYF. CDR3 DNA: TGTGCCACCAGTGATTTGCAGGGCGGGGTGCGGGAGGAGACCCAGTACTTC.

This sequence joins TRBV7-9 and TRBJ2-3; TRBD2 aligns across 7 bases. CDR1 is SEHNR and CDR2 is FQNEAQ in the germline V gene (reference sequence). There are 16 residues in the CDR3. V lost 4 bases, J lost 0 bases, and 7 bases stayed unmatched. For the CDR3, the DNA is TGTGCCAGCAGCTCTCCTTGGGGAGGGAGCACAGATACGCAGTATTTT. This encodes CASSSPWGGSTDTQYF.

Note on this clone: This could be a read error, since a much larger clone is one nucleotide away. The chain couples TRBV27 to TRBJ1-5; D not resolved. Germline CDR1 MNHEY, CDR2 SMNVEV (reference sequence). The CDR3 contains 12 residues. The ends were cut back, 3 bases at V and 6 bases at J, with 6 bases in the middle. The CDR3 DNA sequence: TGTGCCAGCAGTTTCTACGGTCAGCCCCAGCATTTT. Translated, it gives CASSFYGQPQHF.

In DNA form, the CDR3 reads TGTGCCAGTACCCGTGGGGGGACCTACTACAATGAGCAGTTCTTC. It encodes CASTRGGTYYNEQFF. The V gene is TRBV19, the J gene TRBJ2-1; D might be TRBD2 (6 bases). CDR1 is LNHDA and CDR2 is SQIVND in the germline V gene (reference sequence). This CDR3 has 15 residues. Trimming shortened V by 7 bases and J by 3 bases, and 16 bases separated the two germline ends.

As DNA, the CDR3 is TGCGCCAGCAGTGAGCCTTGGACAGCCATGGGGTACAATGAGCAGTTCTTC. As protein: CASSEPWTAMGYNEQFF. V gene TRBV10-1 combines with J gene TRBJ2-1; weak D call: TRBD1 (6 bases). Germline V CDR1 and CDR2: WNHNN, SYGVQD (reference sequence). The CDR3 consists of 17 residues. The V end lost 2 bases, the J end lost 4 bases, and 18 bases lay between the germline ends.

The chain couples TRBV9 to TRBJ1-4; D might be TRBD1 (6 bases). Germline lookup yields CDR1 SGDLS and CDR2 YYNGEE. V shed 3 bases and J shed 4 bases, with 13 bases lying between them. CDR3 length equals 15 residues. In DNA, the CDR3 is TGTGCCAGCAGCGCTGACAGGACTCTTAATGAAAAACTGTTTTTT. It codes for CASSADRTLNEKLFF. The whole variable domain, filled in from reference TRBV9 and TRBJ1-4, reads DSGVTQTPKHLITATGQRVTLRCSPRSGDLSVYWYQQSLDQGLQFLIQYYNGEERAKGNILERFSAQQFPDLHSELNLSSLELGDSALYFCASSADRTLNEKLFFGSGTQLSVL.

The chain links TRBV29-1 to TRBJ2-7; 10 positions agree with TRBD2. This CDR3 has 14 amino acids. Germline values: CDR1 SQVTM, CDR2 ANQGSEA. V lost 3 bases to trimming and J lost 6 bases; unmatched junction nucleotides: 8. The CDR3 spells CSVDRLAGDGEQYF. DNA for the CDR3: TGCAGCGTTGACAGGCTAGCGGGAGATGGCGAGCAGTACTTC.

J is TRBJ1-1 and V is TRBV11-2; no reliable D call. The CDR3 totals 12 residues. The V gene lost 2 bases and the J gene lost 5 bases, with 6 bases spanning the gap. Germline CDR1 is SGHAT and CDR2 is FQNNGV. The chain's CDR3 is CASSLPGTEAFF. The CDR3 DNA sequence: TGTGCCAGCAGCTTACCGGGTACTGAAGCTTTCTTT.

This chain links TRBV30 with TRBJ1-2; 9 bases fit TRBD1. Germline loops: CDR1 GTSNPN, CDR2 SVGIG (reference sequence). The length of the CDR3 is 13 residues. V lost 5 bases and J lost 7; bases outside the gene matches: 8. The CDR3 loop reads CAWPTGGPAGYTF. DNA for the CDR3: TGTGCCTGGCCCACAGGGGGCCCGGCTGGCTACACCTTC.

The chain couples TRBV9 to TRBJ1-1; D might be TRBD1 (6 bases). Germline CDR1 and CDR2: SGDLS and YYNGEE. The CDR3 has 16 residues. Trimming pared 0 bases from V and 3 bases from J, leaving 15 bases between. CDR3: CASSVAPRGRYTEAFF. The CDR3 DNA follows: TGTGCCAGCAGCGTAGCACCCAGGGGTCGATACACTGAAGCTTTCTTT.

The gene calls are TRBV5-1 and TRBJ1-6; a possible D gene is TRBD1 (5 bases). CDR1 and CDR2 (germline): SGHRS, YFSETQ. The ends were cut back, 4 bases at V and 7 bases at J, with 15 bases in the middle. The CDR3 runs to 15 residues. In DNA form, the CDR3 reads TGCGCCAGCAGCCATTGGGGGGGATCCAATTCACCCCTCCACTTT. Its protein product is CASSHWGGSNSPLHF.

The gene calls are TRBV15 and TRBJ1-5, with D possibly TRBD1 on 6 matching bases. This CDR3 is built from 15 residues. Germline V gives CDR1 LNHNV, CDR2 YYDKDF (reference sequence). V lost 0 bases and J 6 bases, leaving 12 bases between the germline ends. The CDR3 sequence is CATSRDLGGVQPQHF. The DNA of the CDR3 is TGTGCCACCAGCAGAGACCTAGGGGGGGTTCAGCCCCAGCATTTT.

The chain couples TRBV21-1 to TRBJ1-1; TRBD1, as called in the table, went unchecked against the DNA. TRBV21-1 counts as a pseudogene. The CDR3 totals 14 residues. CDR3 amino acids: CASSRTGLDTEAFF. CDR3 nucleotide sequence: TGTGCCAGCAGCCGGACAGGGCTGGACACTGAAGCTTTCTTT.

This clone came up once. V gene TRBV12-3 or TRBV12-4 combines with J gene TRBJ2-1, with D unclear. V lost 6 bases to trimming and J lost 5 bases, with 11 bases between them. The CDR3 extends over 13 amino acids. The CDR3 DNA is TGTGCCAGCAGCTCCAGTATGGACAATGAGCAGTTCTTC. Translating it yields CASSSSMDNEQFF.

CDR3 sequence: CASSSARVRNQPQHF. CDR3 sequence (DNA): TGTGCCAGTAGTTCAGCGAGGGTTAGGAATCAGCCCCAGCATTTT. The V gene is TRBV19, the J gene TRBJ1-5, with D hard to call. CDR3 length: 15 residues. V was cut by 5 bases and J by 4 bases, with 15 bases left in between. The germline V gene has CDR1 LNHDA and CDR2 SQIVND (reference sequence).

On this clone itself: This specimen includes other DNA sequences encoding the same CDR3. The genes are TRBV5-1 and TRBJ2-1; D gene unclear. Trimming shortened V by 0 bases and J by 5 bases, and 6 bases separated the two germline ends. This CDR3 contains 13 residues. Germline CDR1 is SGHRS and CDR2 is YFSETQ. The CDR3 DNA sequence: TGCGCCAGCAGCTTGGGGCCAGACAATGAGCAGTTCTTC. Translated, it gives CASSLGPDNEQFF.

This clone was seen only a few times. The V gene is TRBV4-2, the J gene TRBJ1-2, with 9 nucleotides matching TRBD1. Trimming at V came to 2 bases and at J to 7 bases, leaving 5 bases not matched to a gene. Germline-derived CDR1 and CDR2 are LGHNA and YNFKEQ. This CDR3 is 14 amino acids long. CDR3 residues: CASSQSGQGAGYTF. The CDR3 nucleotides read TGTGCCAGCAGCCAATCGGGACAGGGAGCTGGCTACACCTTC.